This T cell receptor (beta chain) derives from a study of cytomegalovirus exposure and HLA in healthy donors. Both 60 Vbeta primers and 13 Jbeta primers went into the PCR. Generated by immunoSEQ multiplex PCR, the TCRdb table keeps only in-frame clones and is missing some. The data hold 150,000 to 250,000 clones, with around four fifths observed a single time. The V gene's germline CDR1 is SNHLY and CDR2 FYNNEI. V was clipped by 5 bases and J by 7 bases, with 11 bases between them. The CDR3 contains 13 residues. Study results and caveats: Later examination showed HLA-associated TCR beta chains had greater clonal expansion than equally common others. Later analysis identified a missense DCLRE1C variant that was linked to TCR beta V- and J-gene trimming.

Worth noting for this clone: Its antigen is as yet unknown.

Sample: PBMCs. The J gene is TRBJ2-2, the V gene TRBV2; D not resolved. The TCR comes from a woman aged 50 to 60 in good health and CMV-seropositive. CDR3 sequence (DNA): TGTGCCAGCAGTCCCCCTGCGCTCGGGGAGCTGTTTTTT. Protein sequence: CASSPPALGELFF.